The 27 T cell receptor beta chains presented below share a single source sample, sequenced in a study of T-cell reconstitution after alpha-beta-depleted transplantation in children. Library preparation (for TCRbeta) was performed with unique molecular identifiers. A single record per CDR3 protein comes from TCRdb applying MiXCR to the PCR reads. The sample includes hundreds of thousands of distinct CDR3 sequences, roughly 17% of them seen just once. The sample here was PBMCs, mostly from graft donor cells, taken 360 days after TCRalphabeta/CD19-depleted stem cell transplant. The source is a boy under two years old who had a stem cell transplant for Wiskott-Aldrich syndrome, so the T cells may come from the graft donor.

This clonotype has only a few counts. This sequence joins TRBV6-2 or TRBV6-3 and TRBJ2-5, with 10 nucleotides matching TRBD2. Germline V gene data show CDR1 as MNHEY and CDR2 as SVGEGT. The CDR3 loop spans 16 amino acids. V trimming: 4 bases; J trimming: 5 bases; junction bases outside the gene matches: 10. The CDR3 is CASSSVLAGGLETQYF. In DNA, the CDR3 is TGTGCCAGCAGTTCCGTCTTAGCGGGAGGTTTGGAGACCCAGTACTTC.

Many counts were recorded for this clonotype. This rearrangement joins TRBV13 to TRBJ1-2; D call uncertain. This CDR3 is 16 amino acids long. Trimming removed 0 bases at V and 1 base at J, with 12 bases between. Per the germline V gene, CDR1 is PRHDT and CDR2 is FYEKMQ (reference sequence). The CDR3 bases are TGTGCCAGCAGCTTAGGCCGGAGAGCATTTAACTATGGCTACACCTTC. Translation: CASSLGRRAFNYGYTF.

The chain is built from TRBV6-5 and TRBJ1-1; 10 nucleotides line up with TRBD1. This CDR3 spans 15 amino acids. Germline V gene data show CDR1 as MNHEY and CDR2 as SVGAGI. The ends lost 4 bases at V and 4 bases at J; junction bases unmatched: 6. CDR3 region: CASSFHGTGVTEAFF. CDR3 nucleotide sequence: TGTGCCAGCAGTTTTCACGGGACAGGGGTCACTGAAGCTTTCTTT.

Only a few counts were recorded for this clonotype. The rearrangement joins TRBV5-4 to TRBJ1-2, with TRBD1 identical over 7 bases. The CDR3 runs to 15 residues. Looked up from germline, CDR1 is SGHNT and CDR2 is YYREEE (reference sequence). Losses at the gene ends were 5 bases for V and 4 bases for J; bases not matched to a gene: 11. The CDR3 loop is CASRRDRAGFYGYTF. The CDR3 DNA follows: TGTGCCAGCAGACGCGACAGGGCAGGGTTCTATGGCTACACCTTC.

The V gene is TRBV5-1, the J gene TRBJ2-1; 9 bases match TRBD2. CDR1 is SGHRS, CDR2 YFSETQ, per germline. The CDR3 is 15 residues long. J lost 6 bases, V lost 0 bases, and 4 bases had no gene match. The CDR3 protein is CASSLEVAGVNEQFF. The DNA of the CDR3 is TGCGCCAGCAGCTTGGAGGTAGCGGGAGTCAATGAGCAGTTCTTC.

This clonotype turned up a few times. The CDR3 spells CSATLTGKTNTQYF. CDR3 DNA: TGCAGTGCAACCCTAACAGGAAAAACAAATACGCAGTATTTT. V gene TRBV20-1 combines with J gene TRBJ2-3; D is perhaps TRBD1 (5 bases). CDR3 length equals 14 residues. Germline assignment: CDR1 DFQATT and CDR2 SNEGSKA (reference sequence). Trimming left V 6 bases short and J 7 bases short, with 20 bases between.

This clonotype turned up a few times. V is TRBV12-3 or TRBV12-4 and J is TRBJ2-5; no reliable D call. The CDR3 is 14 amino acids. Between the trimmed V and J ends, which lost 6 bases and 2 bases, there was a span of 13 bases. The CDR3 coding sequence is TGTGCCAGCAGACTTAACCGGGCTCAAGAGACCCAGTACTTC. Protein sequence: CASRLNRAQETQYF.

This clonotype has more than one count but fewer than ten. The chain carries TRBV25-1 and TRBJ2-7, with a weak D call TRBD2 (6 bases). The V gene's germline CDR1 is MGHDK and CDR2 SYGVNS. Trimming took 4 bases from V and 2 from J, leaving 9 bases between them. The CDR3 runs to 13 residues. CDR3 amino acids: CASSGGEAYEQYF. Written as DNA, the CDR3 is TGTGCCAGCAGTGGCGGGGAAGCCTACGAGCAGTACTTC.

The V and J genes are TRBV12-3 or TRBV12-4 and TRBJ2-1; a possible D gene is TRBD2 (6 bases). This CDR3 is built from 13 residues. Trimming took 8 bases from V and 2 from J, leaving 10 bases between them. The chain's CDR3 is CASGRKAYNEQFF. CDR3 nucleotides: TGTGCCAGCGGGAGGAAGGCCTACAATGAGCAGTTCTTC.

The CDR3 DNA is TGTGCCAGCAGTTACAGGATTACCTACACCGGGGAGCTGTTTTTT. Translation gives CASSYRITYTGELFF. This chain joins TRBV2 and TRBJ2-2; a possible D gene is TRBD1 (5 bases). The ends were cut back, 5 bases at V and 3 bases at J, with 13 bases in the middle. There are 15 residues in the CDR3. Germline V lookup: CDR1 SNHLY, CDR2 FYNNEI. The whole variable domain, remainder taken from reference TRBV2 and TRBJ2-2, is EPEVTQTPSHQVTQMGQEVILRCVPISNHLYFYWYRQILGQKVEFLVSFYNNEISEKSEIFDDQFSVERPDGSNFTLKIRSTKLEDSAMYFCASSYRITYTGELFFGEGSRLTVL.

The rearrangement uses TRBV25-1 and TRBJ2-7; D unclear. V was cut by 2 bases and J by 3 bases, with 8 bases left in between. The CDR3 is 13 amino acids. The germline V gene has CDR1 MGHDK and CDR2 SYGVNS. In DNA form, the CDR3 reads TGTGCCAGCAGTGAACCCCCAGGCTACGAGCAGTACTTC. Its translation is CASSEPPGYEQYF.

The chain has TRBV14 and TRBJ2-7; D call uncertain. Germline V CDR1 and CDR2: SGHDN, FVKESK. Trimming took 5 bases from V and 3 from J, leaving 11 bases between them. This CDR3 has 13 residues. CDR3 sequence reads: CASSYSPLYEQYF. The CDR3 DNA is TGTGCCAGCAGCTACTCCCCCCTCTACGAGCAGTACTTC.

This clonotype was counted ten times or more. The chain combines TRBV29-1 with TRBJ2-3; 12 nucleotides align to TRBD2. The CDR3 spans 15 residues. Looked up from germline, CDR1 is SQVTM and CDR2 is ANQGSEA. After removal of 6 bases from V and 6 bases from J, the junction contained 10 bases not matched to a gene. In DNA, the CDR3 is TGCAGCGTGCCGCGACTAGCGGGAGCATGGGATACGCAGTATTTT. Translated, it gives CSVPRLAGAWDTQYF.

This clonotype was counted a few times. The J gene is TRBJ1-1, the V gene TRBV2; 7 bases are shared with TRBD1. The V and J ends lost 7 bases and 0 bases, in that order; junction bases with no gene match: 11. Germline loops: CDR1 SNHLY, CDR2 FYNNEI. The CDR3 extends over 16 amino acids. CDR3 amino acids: CASNTYDRVLNTEAFF. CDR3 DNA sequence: TGTGCCAGCAATACTTATGACAGGGTATTGAACACTGAAGCTTTCTTT.

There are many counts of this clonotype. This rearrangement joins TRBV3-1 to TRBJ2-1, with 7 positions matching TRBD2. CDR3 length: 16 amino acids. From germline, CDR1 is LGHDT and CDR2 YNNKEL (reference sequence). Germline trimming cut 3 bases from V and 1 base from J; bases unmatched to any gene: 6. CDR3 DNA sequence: TGTGCCAGCAGCCACACTGGGGGGGTTTCCTACAATGAGCAGTTCTTC. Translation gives CASSHTGGVSYNEQFF.

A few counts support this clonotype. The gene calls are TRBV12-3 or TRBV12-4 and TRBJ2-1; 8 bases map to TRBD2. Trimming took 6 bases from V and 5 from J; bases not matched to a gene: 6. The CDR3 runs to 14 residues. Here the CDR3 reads CASSPWRGDNEQFF. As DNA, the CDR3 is TGTGCCAGCAGCCCCTGGCGGGGGGACAATGAGCAGTTCTTC.

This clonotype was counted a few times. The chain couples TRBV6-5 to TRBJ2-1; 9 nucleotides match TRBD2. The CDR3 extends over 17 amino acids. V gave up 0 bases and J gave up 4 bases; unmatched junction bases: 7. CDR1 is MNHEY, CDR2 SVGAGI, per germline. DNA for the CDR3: TGTGCCAGCAGTTACTCGAAAGGGACTAGCAGGTACAATGAGCAGTTCTTC. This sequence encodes CASSYSKGTSRYNEQFF.

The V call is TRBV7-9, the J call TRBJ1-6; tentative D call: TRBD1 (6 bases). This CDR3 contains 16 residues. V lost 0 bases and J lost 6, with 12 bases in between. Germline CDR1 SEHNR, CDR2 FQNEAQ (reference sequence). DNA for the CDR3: TGTGCCAGCAGCTTAGCGACAGGAGCTGCTAATTCACCCCTCCACTTT. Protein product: CASSLATGAANSPLHF.

The CDR3 coding sequence is TGTGCCAGCAACCCGGAAGCGGGGGGCCGTGGAGATACGCAGTATTTT. Its translation: CASNPEAGGRGDTQYF. V usage is TRBV2 and J usage is TRBJ2-3; 9 positions match TRBD2. The V gene end was trimmed by 7 bases and the J gene end by 5 bases; junction bases not matched to a gene: 13. The CDR3 is 16 amino acids. Germline V gene lookup returns CDR1 SNHLY and CDR2 FYNNEI.

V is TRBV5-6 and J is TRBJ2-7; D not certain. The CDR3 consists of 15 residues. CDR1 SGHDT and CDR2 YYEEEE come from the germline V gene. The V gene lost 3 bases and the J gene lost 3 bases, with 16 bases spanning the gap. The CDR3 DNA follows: TGTGCCAGCAGCTCTTTAGCAGGTTCCTTCTACGAGCAGTACTTC. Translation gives CASSSLAGSFYEQYF.

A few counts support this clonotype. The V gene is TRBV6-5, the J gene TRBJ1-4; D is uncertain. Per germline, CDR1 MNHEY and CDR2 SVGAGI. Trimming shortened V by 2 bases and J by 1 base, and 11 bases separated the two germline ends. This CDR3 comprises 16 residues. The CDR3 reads CASSYNSDGTNEKLFF. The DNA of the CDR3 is TGTGCCAGCAGTTACAATTCCGACGGAACTAATGAAAAACTGTTTTTT.

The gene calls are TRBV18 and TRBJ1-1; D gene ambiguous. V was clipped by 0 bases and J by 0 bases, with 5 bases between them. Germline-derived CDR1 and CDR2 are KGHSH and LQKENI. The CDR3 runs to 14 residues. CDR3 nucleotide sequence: TGTGCCAGCTCACCACCTGGGGTGAACACTGAAGCTTTCTTT. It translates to CASSPPGVNTEAFF. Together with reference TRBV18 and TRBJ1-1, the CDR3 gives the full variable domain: NAGVMQNPRHLVRRRGQEARLRCSPMKGHSHVYWYRQLPEEGLKFMVYLQKENIIDESGMPKERFSAEFPKEGPSILRIQQVVRGDSAAYFCASSPPGVNTEAFFGQGTRLTVV.

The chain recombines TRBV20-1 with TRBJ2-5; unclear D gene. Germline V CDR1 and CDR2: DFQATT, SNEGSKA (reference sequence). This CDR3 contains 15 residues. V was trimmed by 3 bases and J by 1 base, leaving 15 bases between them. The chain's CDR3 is CSARGLVAVQETQYF. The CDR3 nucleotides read TGCAGTGCTAGGGGCCTGGTAGCAGTCCAAGAGACCCAGTACTTC.

This CDR3 reads CASSLGPLAGSYNEQFF. As DNA, the CDR3 is TGTGCCAGCAGCTTAGGGCCGCTAGCGGGATCCTACAATGAGCAGTTCTTC. The V gene is TRBV7-8, the J gene TRBJ2-1; 9 positions match TRBD2. The germline gives CDR1 SGHVS, CDR2 FQNEAQ. With 1 base clipped from V and 1 base from J, the junction kept 5 bases outside the gene matches. This CDR3 region has 17 residues.

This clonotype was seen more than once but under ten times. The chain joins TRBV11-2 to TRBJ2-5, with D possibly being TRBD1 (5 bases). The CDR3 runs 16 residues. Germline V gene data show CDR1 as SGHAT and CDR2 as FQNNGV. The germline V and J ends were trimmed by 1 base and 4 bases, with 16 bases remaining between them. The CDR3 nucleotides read TGTGCCAGCAGCTTAGCGCCCGGAAGGGGAAGAGAGACCCAGTACTTC. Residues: CASSLAPGRGRETQYF.

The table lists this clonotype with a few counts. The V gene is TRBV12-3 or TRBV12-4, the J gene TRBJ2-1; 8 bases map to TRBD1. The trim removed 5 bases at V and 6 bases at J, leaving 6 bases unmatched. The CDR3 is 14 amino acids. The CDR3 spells CASSIQGGGNEQFF. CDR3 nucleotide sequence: TGTGCCAGCAGTATACAGGGGGGAGGCAATGAGCAGTTCTTC.

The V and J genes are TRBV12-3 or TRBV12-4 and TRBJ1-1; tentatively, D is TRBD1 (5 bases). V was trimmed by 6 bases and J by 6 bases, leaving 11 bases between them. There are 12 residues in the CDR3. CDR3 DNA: TGTGCCAGCAGACGACGGGGCGCTGAAGCTTTCTTT. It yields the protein CASRRRGAEAFF.